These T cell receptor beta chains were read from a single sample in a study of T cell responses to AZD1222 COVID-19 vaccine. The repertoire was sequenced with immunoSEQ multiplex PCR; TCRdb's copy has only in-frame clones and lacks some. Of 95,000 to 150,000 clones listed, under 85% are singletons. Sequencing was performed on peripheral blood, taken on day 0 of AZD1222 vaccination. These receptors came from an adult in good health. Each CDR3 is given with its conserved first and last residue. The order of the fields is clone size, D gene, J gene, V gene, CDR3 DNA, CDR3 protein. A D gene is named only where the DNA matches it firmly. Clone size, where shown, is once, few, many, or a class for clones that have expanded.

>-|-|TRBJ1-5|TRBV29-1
TGCAGCGTTGAAGTCCCGGGGCAGGCGACCCAGCATTTT
CSVEVPGQATQHF
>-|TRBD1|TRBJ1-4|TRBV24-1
TGTGCCACCAGTGACGGGACAGGGGTCGAAAAACTGTTTTTT
CATSDGTGVEKLFF
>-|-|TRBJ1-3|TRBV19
TGTGCCAGTAGTACCGACAGCGGTCCAAGAAACACCATATATTTT
CASSTDSGPRNTIYF
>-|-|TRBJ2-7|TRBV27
TGTGCCAGCAGTGCGGCACGGGGGTCCTACGAGCAGTACTTC
CASSAARGSYEQYF
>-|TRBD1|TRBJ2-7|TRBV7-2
TGTGCCAGCAGCTTACGGTCCGGGACAGGCGACGAGCAGTACTTC
CASSLRSGTGDEQYF
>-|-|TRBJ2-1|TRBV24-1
TGTGCCACCAGTTATCGGGGCAGCTACAATGAGCAGTTCTTC
CATSYRGSYNEQFF
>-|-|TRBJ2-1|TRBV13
TGTGCCAGCAGCCCCCGGGACTCCCTGGTTGGGGAGCAGTTCTTC
CASSPRDSLVGEQFF
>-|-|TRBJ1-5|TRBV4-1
TGCGCCAGCAGCCAATCAGCAATATGGCTTCAGCCCCAGCATTTT
CASSQSAIWLQPQHF
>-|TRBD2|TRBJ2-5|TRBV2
TGTGCCAGCATGACAGGGGAGCCGGGACTAGCGGGAGAGACCCAGTACTTC
CASMTGEPGLAGETQYF
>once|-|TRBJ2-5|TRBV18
TGTGCCAGCTCACCAGGGGAAGCAGAGACCCAGTACTTC
CASSPGEAETQYF
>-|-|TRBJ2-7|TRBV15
TGTGCCACCAGCAGAGGGACAGAGGGCGTCTACGAGCAGTACTTC
CATSRGTEGVYEQYF
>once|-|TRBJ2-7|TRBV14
TGTGCCAGCAGCCAAGTTCCCGAAGGCGAGCAGTACTTC
CASSQVPEGEQYF
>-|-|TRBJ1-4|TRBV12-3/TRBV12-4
TGTGCCAGCAGTTTATTTGGTGAAAAACTGTTTTTT
CASSLFGEKLFF
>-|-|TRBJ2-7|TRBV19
TGTGCCAGTAGTATAGAAGGGGCACCTTACGAGCAGTACTTC
CASSIEGAPYEQYF
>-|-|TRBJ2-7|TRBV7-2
TGTGCCAGCAGCCTCGTAATAGCGAACTACGAGCAGTACTTC
CASSLVIANYEQYF
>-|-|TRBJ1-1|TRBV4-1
TGCGCCAGCAGCCATCAGGCTGGGACTGAAGCTTTCTTT
CASSHQAGTEAFF
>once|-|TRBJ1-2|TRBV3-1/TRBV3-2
TGTGCCAGCAGTCGTCGGGGCGCGGTAAACTATGGCTACACCTTC
CASSRRGAVNYGYTF
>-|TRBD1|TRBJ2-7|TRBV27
TGTGCCAGCAGTTTTTATCGGACTGACCGGGACAGGGCCTACGAGCAGTACTTC
CASSFYRTDRDRAYEQYF
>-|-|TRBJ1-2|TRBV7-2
TGTGCCAGCAGCCCCGGTGGGGGGTTGGGCTATGGCTACACCTTC
CASSPGGGLGYGYTF
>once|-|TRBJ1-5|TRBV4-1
TGCGCCAGCAGCCAAGGGGGATCAAACCAGCCCCAGCATTTT
CASSQGGSNQPQHF
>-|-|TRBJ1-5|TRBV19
TGTGCCAGTAGTAAGTGGCGCACTAGCAATCAGCCCCAGCATTTT
CASSKWRTSNQPQHF
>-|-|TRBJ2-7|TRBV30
TGTGCCTGGAAGGGAGTACAACCCTACGAGCAGTACTTC
CAWKGVQPYEQYF
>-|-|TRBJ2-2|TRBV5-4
TGTGCCAGCAGTTGGGAATTGGCGAACACCGGGGAGCTGTTTTTT
CASSWELANTGELFF
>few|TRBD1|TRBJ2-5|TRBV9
TGTGCCAGCAGCGTCGCAACCGGGACAGGGGGAGAGACCCAGTACTTC
CASSVATGTGGETQYF
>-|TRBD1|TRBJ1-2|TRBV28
TGTGCCAGCAGTTCTAAGGGGGCGAGATATGGCTACACCTTC
CASSSKGARYGYTF
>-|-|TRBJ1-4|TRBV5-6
TGTGCCAGCAGTCACGGGACGGTAAATGAAAAACTGTTTTTT
CASSHGTVNEKLFF
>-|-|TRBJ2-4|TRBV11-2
TGTGCCAGCAGCCCCATCTCCAAAAACATTCAGTACTTC
CASSPISKNIQYF
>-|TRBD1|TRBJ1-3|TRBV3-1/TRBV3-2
TGTGCCAGCAGCCGGGGACAGGGAAACACCATATATTTT
CASSRGQGNTIYF
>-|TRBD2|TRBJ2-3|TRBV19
TGTGCCAGTAAACCGGGAGGGATGGATACGCAGTATTTT
CASKPGGMDTQYF
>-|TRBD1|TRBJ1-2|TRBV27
TGTGCCAGCAGTTTCTCCCTGACAGGGGGCGGGGGATGGTATGGCTACACCTTC
CASSFSLTGGGGWYGYTF
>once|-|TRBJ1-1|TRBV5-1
TGCGCCAGCATGACCGACGGCGCGAACACTGAAGCTTTCTTT
CASMTDGANTEAFF
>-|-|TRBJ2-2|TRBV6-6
TGTGCCAGCAGTTACCTGGAGGGCTCCGGGGAGCTGTTTTTT
CASSYLEGSGELFF
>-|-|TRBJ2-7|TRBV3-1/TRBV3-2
TGTGCCAGCAGCCAAGGAACAGGGGGGGGATACGAGCAGTACTTC
CASSQGTGGGYEQYF